The present T cell receptor beta chain was sequenced within a study of CXCR3-negative and CXCR3-positive naive CD8 T cells. Overall study results and limits: Both naive subsets, CXCR3-negative and CXCR3-positive, displayed similar TRBV-TRBJ usage, unlike memory cells. Relative to CXCR3-negative naive cells, CXCR3-positive naive cells had more hydrophobic TRB CDR3s.

CDR3 length: 13 residues. On this clonotype itself: Its antigen remains unidentified.

The TRB cDNA libraries were prepared by 5' RACE with UMI labels. TCRdb reprocessed the 5' RACE reads, keeping one entry per CDR3 protein, no DNA. The listing records about 98,000 distinct CDR3 sequences. In triplicate, each CD8+ T cell subset was sorted at approximately 290,000 cells per replicate. V usage is TRBV12-3 or TRBV12-4 and J usage is TRBJ2-5. The source is a human donor in good health. Some clones in this sample may be carry-over from other donors' samples. Specimen: naive CXCR3+ CD8+ T cells from blood. Subset meaning: CD45RO-CCR7+CD27+CD95- naive CD8+ T cells expressing CXCR3 (TNR3+). The CDR3 spells CASVLSIQETQYF.